Below, 19 T cell receptor beta chains from the same sample are listed, as sequenced in a study of shared clonotypes between healthy human individuals. TCRdb's table, derived via immunoSEQ multiplex PCR, lists solely in-frame clones and lacks some. Among 450,000 to 500,000 clones listed, about 72% were seen once. Sequencing was carried out using PBMCs. The source is a woman between 40 and 55 years old in good health. Some clones in this sample may be carry-over from other donors' samples.

The rearrangement joins TRBV5-6 to TRBJ2-1; D may be TRBD2 (5 bases). This CDR3 comprises 16 residues. Per germline, CDR1 SGHDT and CDR2 YYEEEE. V shed 2 bases and J shed 0 bases, with 12 bases lying between them. The CDR3 DNA reads TGTGCCAGCAGCTTAGGGTGGGAGAGCTCCTACAATGAGCAGTTCTTC. Translated, it gives CASSLGWESSYNEQFF. Complete variable domain (other parts from reference TRBV5-6 and TRBJ2-1): DAGVTQSPTHLIKTRGQQVTLRCSPKSGHDTVSWYQQALGQGPQFIFQYYEEEERQRGNFPDRFSGHQFPNYSSELNVNALLLGDSALYLCASSLGWESSYNEQFFGPGTRLTVL.

V gene TRBV9 combines with J gene TRBJ2-1; D is ambiguous. From germline, CDR1 is SGDLS and CDR2 YYNGEE. The CDR3 runs to 15 residues. The V and J ends lost 0 bases and 5 bases respectively, with 12 bases between them. In DNA form, the CDR3 reads TGTGCCAGCAGCGTAGGAGGACCATGGGACAATGAGCAGTTCTTC. Its protein product is CASSVGGPWDNEQFF.

The sample holds a few counts of this clone. The chain joins TRBV9 to TRBJ2-3; TRBD1 is a possible D gene (6 bases). Germline values: CDR1 SGDLS, CDR2 YYNGEE. The V end was cut by 4 bases, the J end by 3 bases, with 15 bases between. This CDR3 has 15 residues. The CDR3 DNA sequence: TGTGCCAGCAGCCCGGGACAAATCAGGACAGATACGCAGTATTTT. This gives the protein CASSPGQIRTDTQYF.

The chain recombines TRBV6-4 with TRBJ2-3, with 8 bases lining up with TRBD1. The CDR3 has 15 residues. CDR1 MRHNA and CDR2 SNTAGT come from the germline V gene. V gave up 4 bases and J gave up 1 base; unmatched junction bases: 4. The CDR3 is CASSASQGGTDTQYF. CDR3 in DNA: TGTGCCAGCAGTGCCTCACAGGGGGGCACAGATACGCAGTATTTT.

The chain links TRBV28 to TRBJ2-4; possible D gene TRBD1, 7 bases. Trimming took off 5 bases at V and 3 bases at J, with 11 bases between the two ends. CDR1 and CDR2 from the germline V gene are MDHEN and SYDVKM. This CDR3 has 14 amino acids. In DNA form, the CDR3 reads TGTGCCAGCAGTGACCAGGGGGGCAAAAACATTCAGTACTTC. Translation gives CASSDQGGKNIQYF.

This chain connects TRBV5-3 to TRBJ2-7, with TRBD2 as a possible D gene (6 bases). TRBV5-3 is an ORF, and what it does is uncertain. This CDR3 contains 12 residues. V lost 7 bases and J 4 bases, leaving 12 bases between the germline ends. CDR3 protein: CARCAGLYEQYF. The DNA for the CDR3 is TGTGCCAGATGCGCGGGACTTTACGAGCAGTACTTC.

Comments on this clone: The same CDR3 arises from other DNA sequences in this sample as well. CDR3 nucleotide sequence: TGCAGTGCTAGTCCAAGCTACGAGCAGTACTTC. Protein: CSASPSYEQYF. This chain uses TRBV20-1 with TRBJ2-7; no firm D call. The CDR3 loop spans 11 amino acids. Per the germline V gene, CDR1 is DFQATT and CDR2 is SNEGSKA (reference sequence). Deletions cut 3 bases from V and 3 bases from J, with 6 bases between.

The chain uses TRBV7-8 and TRBJ2-7, with a weak D call TRBD1 (5 bases). There are 14 residues in the CDR3. The germline CDR1 and CDR2 sequences are SGHVS and FQNEAQ. V gave up 4 bases and J gave up 4 bases, with 14 bases separating them. CDR3 bases: TGTGCCAGCAGCTCAGACCACAGGTATTACGAGCAGTACTTC. This gives the protein CASSSDHRYYEQYF. Filled out from reference TRBV7-8 and TRBJ2-7, the complete variable domain reads GAGVSQSPRYKVAKRGQDVALRCDPISGHVSLFWYQQALGQGPEFLTYFQNEAQLDKSGLPSDRFFAERPEGSVSTLKIQRTQQEDSAVYLCASSSDHRYYEQYFGPGTRLTVT.

This clone occurred once. The chain employs TRBV9 and TRBJ1-3; no clear D. V was shortened by 3 bases and J by 0 bases, with 16 bases between the two germline ends. The length of the CDR3 is 17 residues. Germline V gives CDR1 SGDLS, CDR2 YYNGEE. In DNA, the CDR3 is TGTGCCAGCAGCGGATATGGGGAAGCAGCCTCTGGAAACACCATATATTTT. This gives the protein CASSGYGEAASGNTIYF.

The chain recombines TRBV6-5 with TRBJ2-4; possibly TRBD1 for D (5 bases). CDR3 length equals 15 residues. The V gene's germline CDR1 is MNHEY and CDR2 SVGAGI. With 7 bases removed from V and 3 bases from J, the gap between germline ends came to 16 bases. Written as DNA, the CDR3 is TGTGCCAGCATCCTCCAGGGCGGCCTCAAAAACATTCAGTACTTC. This translates into CASILQGGLKNIQYF.

Details on this clone: Additional DNA sequences in this sample encode the identical CDR3. The gene calls are TRBV9 and TRBJ2-1, with D uncertain. V was pared by 0 bases and J by 3 bases, with 4 bases between. The CDR3 is made up of 13 amino acids. Germline V CDR1 and CDR2: SGDLS, YYNGEE. In DNA, the CDR3 is TGTGCCAGCAGCGTAGCTAGCTACAATGAGCAGTTCTTC. Protein sequence: CASSVASYNEQFF.

The rearrangement links TRBV29-1 to TRBJ2-1; TRBD2 aligns across 13 bases. The length of the CDR3 is 15 residues. J was trimmed by 7 bases and V by 3 bases; bases with no gene match: 6. Germline V lookup: CDR1 SQVTM, CDR2 ANQGSEA. The CDR3 is CSVDTGLAGVNEQFF. The CDR3 DNA sequence: TGCAGCGTTGATACTGGACTAGCGGGAGTTAATGAGCAGTTCTTC.

This chain joins TRBV30 and TRBJ1-5, with D perhaps matching TRBD1 (5 bases). The V end was cut by 3 bases, the J end by 7 bases, with 16 bases between. Germline V gene sequence: CDR1 GTSNPN, CDR2 SVGIG (reference sequence). This CDR3 contains 14 residues. The CDR3 loop is CAWRGPRSGQPQHF. Written as DNA, the CDR3 is TGTGCCTGGAGGGGACCCCGGTCGGGGCAGCCCCAGCATTTT.

The CDR3 bases are TGTGCCAGCAGCTCCGGGACATCCTACTCCTACGAGCAGTACTTC. Translated, it gives CASSSGTSYSYEQYF. The chain has TRBV6-6 and TRBJ2-7; tentatively, D is TRBD1 (6 bases). V was cut by 6 bases and J by 0 bases, with 15 bases left in between. CDR1 and CDR2 from the germline V gene are MNHNY and SVGAGI (reference sequence). This CDR3 is built from 15 residues.

The V and J genes are TRBV9 and TRBJ2-7; 10 positions agree with TRBD1. The length of the CDR3 is 15 residues. V was pared by 4 bases and J by 3 bases, with 7 bases of the junction left unmatched. Germline V gene sequence: CDR1 SGDLS, CDR2 YYNGEE. The CDR3 loop is CASSPQGQGYYEQYF. CDR3 nucleotides: TGTGCCAGCAGCCCGCAGGGACAGGGGTACTACGAGCAGTACTTC.

In its sample, this clone was seen a few times. Other nucleotide sequences in the sample specify the same CDR3. The J gene is TRBJ2-7, the V gene TRBV28; possibly TRBD1 for D (5 bases). The CDR3 is 13 residues long. The germline V and J ends were trimmed by 4 bases and 4 bases, with 11 bases remaining between them. The germline V gene has CDR1 MDHEN and CDR2 SYDVKM. CDR3 DNA sequence: TGTGCCAGCAGTTCACGACAGTGGTACGAGCAGTACTTC. This codes for CASSSRQWYEQYF.

The rearrangement uses TRBV4-1 and TRBJ2-1, with a tentative D call TRBD1 (5 bases). The CDR3 covers 15 residues. Germline V gene sequence: CDR1 MGHRA, CDR2 YSYEKL. V was trimmed by 4 bases and J by 5 bases, leaving 15 bases between them. The CDR3, as DNA: TGCGCCAGCAGCCTACCGACAGCGAAACACAATGAGCAGTTCTTC. Its protein product is CASSLPTAKHNEQFF.

The chain combines TRBV6-6 with TRBJ2-7; 11 positions agree with TRBD2. The CDR3 has 15 residues. Trimming removed 6 bases from V and 6 bases from J; junction bases left unmatched: 10. Germline V CDR1 and CDR2: MNHNY, SVGAGI (reference sequence). CDR3: CASSPFGGTSGEQYF. CDR3 DNA: TGTGCCAGCAGCCCCTTTGGCGGGACTAGCGGCGAGCAGTACTTC.

This clone was detected a few times. This rearrangement joins TRBV5-1 to TRBJ2-7, with 9 positions matching TRBD1. The germline CDR1 and CDR2 sequences are SGHRS and YFSETQ. V was pared by 1 base and J by 6 bases, with 17 bases of the junction left unmatched. The length of the CDR3 is 18 residues. In DNA form, the CDR3 reads TGCGCCAGCAGCTTGTTCCCCAGAACAGGGGGCGGATTTAGCGAGCAGTACTTC. Its protein product is CASSLFPRTGGGFSEQYF.